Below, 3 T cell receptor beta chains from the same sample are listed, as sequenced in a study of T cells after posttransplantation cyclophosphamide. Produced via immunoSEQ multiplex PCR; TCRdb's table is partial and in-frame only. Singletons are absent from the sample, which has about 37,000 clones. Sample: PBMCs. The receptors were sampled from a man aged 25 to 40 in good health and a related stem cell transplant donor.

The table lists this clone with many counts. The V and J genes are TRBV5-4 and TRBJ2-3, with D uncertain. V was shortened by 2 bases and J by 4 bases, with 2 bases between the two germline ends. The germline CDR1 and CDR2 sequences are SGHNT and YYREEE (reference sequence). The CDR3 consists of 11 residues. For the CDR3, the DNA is TGTGCCAGCAGCTTCGCAGATACGCAGTATTTT. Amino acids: CASSFADTQYF.

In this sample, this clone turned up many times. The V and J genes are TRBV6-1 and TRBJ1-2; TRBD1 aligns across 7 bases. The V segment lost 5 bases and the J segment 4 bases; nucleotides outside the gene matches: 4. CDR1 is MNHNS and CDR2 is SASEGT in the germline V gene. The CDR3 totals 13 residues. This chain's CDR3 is CASSSWDSYGYTF. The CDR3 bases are TGTGCCAGCAGTTCCTGGGACAGCTATGGCTACACCTTC.

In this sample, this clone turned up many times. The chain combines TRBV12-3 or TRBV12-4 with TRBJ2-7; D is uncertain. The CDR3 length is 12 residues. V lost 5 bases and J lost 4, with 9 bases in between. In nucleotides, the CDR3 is TGTGCCAGCAGTCTGCACAGATACGAGCAGTACTTC. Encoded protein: CASSLHRYEQYF.